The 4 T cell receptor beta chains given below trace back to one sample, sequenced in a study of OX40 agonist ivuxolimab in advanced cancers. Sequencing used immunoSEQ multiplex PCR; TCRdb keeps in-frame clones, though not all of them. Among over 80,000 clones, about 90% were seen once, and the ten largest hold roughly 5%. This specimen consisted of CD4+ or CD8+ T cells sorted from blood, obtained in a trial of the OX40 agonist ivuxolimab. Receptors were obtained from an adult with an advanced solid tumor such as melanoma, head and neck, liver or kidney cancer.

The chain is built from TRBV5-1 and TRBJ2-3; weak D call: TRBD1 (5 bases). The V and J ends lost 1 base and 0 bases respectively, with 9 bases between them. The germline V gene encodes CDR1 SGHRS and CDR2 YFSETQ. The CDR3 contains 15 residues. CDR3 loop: CASSLQGPSTDTQYF. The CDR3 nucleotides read TGCGCCAGCAGCTTGCAGGGTCCTAGCACAGATACGCAGTATTTT.

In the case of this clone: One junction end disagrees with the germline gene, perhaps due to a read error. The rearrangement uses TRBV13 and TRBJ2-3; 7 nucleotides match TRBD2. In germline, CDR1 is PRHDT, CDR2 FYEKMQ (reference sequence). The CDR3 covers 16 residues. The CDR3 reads CASSLGTNPSTDTQYF. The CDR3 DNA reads TGTGCCAGCAGCCTAGGGACTAACCCTAGCACAGATACGCAGTATTTT. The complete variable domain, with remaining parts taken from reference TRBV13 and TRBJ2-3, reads AAGVIQSPRHLIKEKRETATLKCYPIPRHDTVYWYQQGPGQDPQFLISFYEKMQSDKGSIPDRFSAQQFSDYHSELNMSSLELGDSALYFCASSLGTNPSTDTQYFGPGTRLTVL.

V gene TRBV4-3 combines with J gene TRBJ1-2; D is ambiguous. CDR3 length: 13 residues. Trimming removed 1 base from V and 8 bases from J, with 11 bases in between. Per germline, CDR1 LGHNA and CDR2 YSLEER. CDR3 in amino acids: CASSQGVSRGYTF. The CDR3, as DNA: TGCGCCAGCAGCCAAGGGGTGTCGAGGGGCTACACCTTC.

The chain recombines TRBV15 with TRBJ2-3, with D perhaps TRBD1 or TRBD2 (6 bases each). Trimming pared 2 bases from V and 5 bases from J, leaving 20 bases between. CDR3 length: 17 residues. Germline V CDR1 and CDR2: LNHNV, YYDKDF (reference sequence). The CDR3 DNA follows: TGTGCCACCAGCAGAAATCGGAGGGGGGCCTATGTAGATACGCAGTATTTT. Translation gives CATSRNRRGAYVDTQYF.